Shown below are 31 T cell receptor beta chains from a single sample sequenced in a study of T cell responses to AZD1222 COVID-19 vaccine. Assay: immunoSEQ multiplex PCR; the TCRdb copy retains only in-frame clones and omits some. The sample has 110,000 to 150,000 clones; approximately 92% are singletons. Sequencing used peripheral blood, obtained 28 days after the second AZD1222 dose. The receptor source for this set is an adult who received the AZD1222 COVID-19 vaccine.

The rearrangement joins TRBV7-2 to TRBJ2-1, with 9 bases matching TRBD1. CDR3 length equals 15 residues. With 5 bases clipped from V and 7 bases from J, the junction kept 9 bases outside the gene matches. CDR1 SGHTA and CDR2 FQGNSA come from the germline V gene. CDR3 sequence: CASSLTGQGKNEQFF. The CDR3 coding sequence is TGTGCCAGCAGCCTAACGGGACAGGGAAAGAATGAGCAGTTCTTC.

The chain employs TRBV28 and TRBJ1-4, with D unresolved. The CDR3 consists of 13 residues. With 3 bases removed from V and 4 bases from J, the gap between germline ends came to 6 bases. Germline V gives CDR1 MDHEN, CDR2 SYDVKM. The CDR3 loop reads CASSFRVNEKLFF. The CDR3 DNA sequence: TGTGCCAGCAGTTTTAGGGTTAATGAAAAACTGTTTTTT.

The chain joins TRBV10-3 to TRBJ2-2; D is ambiguous. V lost 3 bases and J 2 bases, leaving 10 bases between the germline ends. This CDR3 has 15 amino acids. Germline values: CDR1 ENHRY, CDR2 SYGVKD. The CDR3, as DNA: TGTGCCATCAGTGAATCTACAGCTAACACCGGGGAGCTGTTTTTT. Encoded protein: CAISESTANTGELFF.

This sequence joins TRBV30 and TRBJ1-2; TRBD1 aligns across 8 bases. Germline V CDR1 and CDR2: GTSNPN, SVGIG (reference sequence). Trimming cost V 2 bases and J 4 bases; bases outside gene matches: 9. The length of the CDR3 is 15 residues. The CDR3, as DNA: TGTGCCTGGAGTCAGGGGGCAGGCCCCGGCTATGGCTACACCTTC. Encoded protein: CAWSQGAGPGYGYTF.

The CDR3 DNA follows: TGTGCCAGCAGCCAAGAAGGCATCAAAAATGAAAAACTGTTTTTT. Translating it yields CASSQEGIKNEKLFF. The V and J genes are TRBV3-1 (or the pseudogene TRBV3-2) and TRBJ1-4; no clear D gene. This CDR3 has 15 residues. Deletions cut 0 bases from V and 5 bases from J, with 10 bases between. Germline V gene sequence: CDR1 LGHDT, CDR2 YNNKEL (reference sequence).

This clone has only one observation. This chain uses TRBV6-2 or TRBV6-3 with TRBJ1-2, with a weak D call TRBD1 (5 bases). Germline CDR1 is MNHEY and CDR2 is SVGEGT. The CDR3 contains 14 residues. Trimming left V 6 bases short and J 0 bases short, with 11 bases between. The CDR3 sequence is CASSPPGTNYGYTF. CDR3 coding DNA: TGTGCCAGCAGCCCCCCAGGGACTAACTATGGCTACACCTTC.

This chain links TRBV4-2 with TRBJ1-2; 10 bases map to TRBD1. The CDR3 has 16 residues. Trimming at V came to 5 bases and at J to 2 bases, leaving 8 bases not matched to a gene. Germline V lookup: CDR1 LGHNA, CDR2 YNFKEQ. The CDR3 sequence: CASSSRQGAHNYGYTF. DNA of the CDR3: TGTGCCAGCAGCAGCCGACAGGGGGCGCACAACTATGGCTACACCTTC.

The V gene is TRBV12-3 or TRBV12-4, the J gene TRBJ1-2; possibly TRBD1 for D (5 bases). This CDR3 has 13 amino acids. V was trimmed by 5 bases and J by 4 bases, leaving 11 bases between them. The CDR3 loop reads CASSPGTGYGYTF. The CDR3 DNA is TGTGCCAGCAGTCCGGGGACGGGCTATGGCTACACCTTC.

In DNA, the CDR3 is TGCGCCAGCAGCTTGGCGCTGGGCGTAACAGATACGCAGTATTTT. Encoded protein: CASSLALGVTDTQYF. This sequence joins TRBV5-1 and TRBJ2-3; D call uncertain. This CDR3 has 15 residues. The germline CDR1 and CDR2 sequences are SGHRS and YFSETQ. V dropped 0 bases and J dropped 3 bases, with 11 bases sitting between them.

V is TRBV27 and J is TRBJ2-5; 9 nucleotides line up with TRBD1. J lost 4 bases, V lost 6 bases, and 12 bases had no gene match. Germline loops: CDR1 MNHEY, CDR2 SMNVEV (reference sequence). The length of the CDR3 is 16 residues. The CDR3, as DNA: TGTGCCAGCAGCACCAGCACAGGGGGCGCGGGAGAGACCCAGTACTTC. Its protein is CASSTSTGGAGETQYF.

The chain joins TRBV19 to TRBJ2-1; 7 positions agree with TRBD1. The length of the CDR3 is 17 residues. V lost 4 bases, J lost 4 bases, and 13 bases stayed unmatched. Germline V gene lookup returns CDR1 LNHDA and CDR2 SQIVND (reference sequence). The CDR3 sequence: CASSNIAGRGIYNEQFF. As DNA, the CDR3 is TGTGCCAGTAGTAACATCGCCGGCAGGGGGATTTACAATGAGCAGTTCTTC.

The V and J genes are TRBV7-9 and TRBJ2-1; tentative D call: TRBD1 (6 bases). The CDR3 runs to 14 residues. Trimming cost V 5 bases and J 5 bases, with 13 bases left between them. Looked up from germline, CDR1 is SEHNR and CDR2 is FQNEAQ (reference sequence). CDR3 residues: CASSPGTTNNEQFF. CDR3 bases: TGTGCCAGCAGCCCCGGGACAACTAACAATGAGCAGTTCTTC. Drawing the rest from reference TRBV7-9 and TRBJ2-1, the complete variable domain is DTGVSQNPRHKITKRGQNVTFRCDPISEHNRLYWYRQTLGQGPEFLTYFQNEAQLEKSRLLSDRFSAERPKGSFSTLEIQRTEQGDSAMYLCASSPGTTNNEQFFGPGTRLTVL.

The chain uses TRBV4-2 and TRBJ2-1, with TRBD1 identical over 11 bases. With V trimmed by 1 base and J by 7 bases, 6 bases remained unmatched. Germline V gene sequence: CDR1 LGHNA, CDR2 YNFKEQ. CDR3 length: 16 residues. The CDR3 region is CASSQGGTGGKNEQFF. DNA for the CDR3: TGTGCCAGCAGCCAAGGTGGGACAGGGGGTAAAAATGAGCAGTTCTTC.

The chain employs TRBV7-3 and TRBJ2-3, with 10 bases identical to TRBD2. The V and J ends lost 5 bases and 2 bases, in that order; junction bases with no gene match: 4. This CDR3 comprises 15 residues. Germline V gene sequence: CDR1 SGHTA, CDR2 FQGTGA. CDR3 nucleotide sequence: TGTGCCAGCAGCGCCCTAGCGGGAGACACAGATACGCAGTATTTT. Amino acids: CASSALAGDTDTQYF.

The chain employs TRBV7-2 and TRBJ2-2; D unresolved. V was clipped by 1 base and J by 5 bases, with 14 bases between them. Germline loops: CDR1 SGHTA, CDR2 FQGNSA. The CDR3 is 16 amino acids. The CDR3 region is CASSLGRRWGTGELFF. CDR3 nucleotides: TGTGCCAGCAGCTTAGGACGCCGGTGGGGTACCGGGGAGCTGTTTTTT.

J is TRBJ2-5 and V is TRBV5-1, with 8 bases identical to TRBD1. Germline CDR1 and CDR2: SGHRS and YFSETQ. With V trimmed by 4 bases and J by 3 bases, 5 bases remained unmatched. The CDR3 is 14 amino acids. CDR3 DNA sequence: TGCGCCAGCAGCCCCGGACAGGGCAAAGAGACCCAGTACTTC. Protein product: CASSPGQGKETQYF.

A single count supports this clone. The V call is TRBV3-1 (or the pseudogene TRBV3-2), the J call TRBJ1-2, with D unresolved. Trimming shortened V by 6 bases and J by 1 base, and 12 bases separated the two germline ends. CDR1 and CDR2 from the germline V gene are LGHDT and YNNKEL (reference sequence). The CDR3 is 14 amino acids. The CDR3 bases are TGTGCCAGCAGTCGAAGGGAGGTTAACTATGGCTACACCTTC. Translated: CASSRREVNYGYTF.

The chain uses TRBV13 and TRBJ1-3, with D hard to call. Germline lookup yields CDR1 PRHDT and CDR2 FYEKMQ (reference sequence). The CDR3 has 11 amino acids. V was clipped by 5 bases and J by 4 bases, with 3 bases between them. The CDR3 region has the DNA TGTGCCAGCAGCCGAGGAAACACCATATATTTT. Translation gives CASSRGNTIYF.

The V gene is TRBV7-2, the J gene TRBJ1-2, with D unresolved. CDR1 SGHTA and CDR2 FQGNSA come from the germline V gene. The length of the CDR3 is 14 residues. Between the trimmed V and J ends, which lost 1 base and 7 bases, there was a span of 13 bases. CDR3 sequence (DNA): TGTGCCAGCAGCTTAGTGGTTCTCAGCGGTGGCTACACCTTC. The encoded protein is CASSLVVLSGGYTF.

The chain uses TRBV5-4 and TRBJ1-2, with 9 bases aligning to TRBD1. With V trimmed by 5 bases and J by 6 bases, 8 bases remained unmatched. Per germline, CDR1 SGHNT and CDR2 YYREEE (reference sequence). The CDR3 is 14 amino acids. CDR3: CASRSTGGADGYTF. The CDR3 DNA reads as TGTGCCAGCAGATCAACAGGGGGCGCGGATGGCTACACCTTC.

The V gene is TRBV7-2, the J gene TRBJ2-3; 9 positions match TRBD2. CDR3 length equals 13 residues. CDR1 and CDR2 from the germline V gene are SGHTA and FQGNSA. V dropped 6 bases and J dropped 5; count of bases not matched to a gene: 3. The CDR3 region has the DNA TGTGCCAGCAGATTTAGCGGGGGAGATACGCAGTATTTT. Amino acids: CASRFSGGDTQYF.

The genes are TRBV10-3 and TRBJ2-7; D remains unclear. The CDR3 consists of 13 residues. V lost 2 bases and J lost 2, with 7 bases in between. Germline V CDR1 and CDR2: ENHRY, SYGVKD. CDR3 bases: TGTGCCATCAGTGAGACAACCCCCTACGAGCAGTACTTC. It encodes CAISETTPYEQYF.

The V call is TRBV28, the J call TRBJ1-2; 10 bases line up with TRBD1. The CDR3 length is 15 residues. V trimming: 4 bases; J trimming: 4 bases; junction bases outside the gene matches: 6. Per germline, CDR1 MDHEN and CDR2 SYDVKM. The CDR3 DNA follows: TGTGCCAGCAGTTCCACGGGACAGGGGATCTATGGCTACACCTTC. The encoded protein is CASSSTGQGIYGYTF.

The genes are TRBV6-5 and TRBJ1-3; a weak D match, TRBD1 (6 bases). V lost 3 bases and J lost 4, with 16 bases in between. The CDR3 is 16 residues long. Germline V lookup: CDR1 MNHEY, CDR2 SVGAGI. CDR3: CASSYSRGAGGNTIYF. In DNA form, the CDR3 reads TGTGCCAGCAGTTATTCCCGGGGGGCAGGAGGAAACACCATATATTTT.

The chain uses TRBV28 and TRBJ2-7, with D perhaps TRBD2 (5 bases). CDR3 length: 14 residues. The V and J ends lost 5 bases and 2 bases respectively, with 13 bases between them. Germline V gives CDR1 MDHEN, CDR2 SYDVKM. CDR3 loop: CASSPDSGAYEQYF. The CDR3 DNA follows: TGTGCCAGCAGTCCGGATTCCGGGGCCTACGAGCAGTACTTC. Using reference TRBV28 and TRBJ2-7 for the parts outside the CDR3, the full variable domain is DVKVTQSSRYLVKRTGEKVFLECVQDMDHENMFWYRQDPGLGLRLIYFSYDVKMKEKGDIPEGYSVSREKKERFSLILESASTNQTSMYLCASSPDSGAYEQYFGPGTRLTVT.

The rearrangement links TRBV9 to TRBJ1-1; D is undetermined. The V gene's germline CDR1 is SGDLS and CDR2 YYNGEE. Trimming removed 2 bases from V and 0 bases from J, with 8 bases in between. This CDR3 has 14 amino acids. CDR3 region: CASSVSGLNTEAFF. The DNA of the CDR3 is TGTGCCAGCAGCGTCTCAGGCCTGAACACTGAAGCTTTCTTT.

The rearrangement joins TRBV12-3 or TRBV12-4 to TRBJ2-2, with D possibly matching TRBD1 (5 bases). The ends were cut back, 7 bases at V and 1 base at J, with 7 bases in the middle. CDR3 length: 13 residues. This chain's CDR3 is CASKTGNTGELFF. CDR3 coding DNA: TGTGCCAGCAAAACAGGGAACACCGGGGAGCTGTTTTTT.

The chain combines TRBV4-3 with TRBJ2-1; 13 bases align to TRBD2. The CDR3 contains 15 residues. V dropped 4 bases and J dropped 8; count of bases not matched to a gene: 5. CDR1 is LGHNA, CDR2 YSLEER, per germline. The CDR3 coding sequence is TGCGCCAGCAGCCCCACTAGCGGGAGGGGGGATGAGCAGTTCTTC. Its protein is CASSPTSGRGDEQFF.

This chain links TRBV5-1 with TRBJ2-3; 9 bases are shared with TRBD1. Germline V CDR1 and CDR2: SGHRS, YFSETQ. The CDR3 runs to 14 residues. Germline trimming cut 5 bases from V and 3 bases from J; bases unmatched to any gene: 4. CDR3 loop: CASRWTGETDTQYF. CDR3 bases: TGCGCCAGCAGATGGACAGGGGAGACAGATACGCAGTATTTT. Drawing the rest from reference TRBV5-1 and TRBJ2-3, the complete variable domain is KAGVTQTPRYLIKTRGQQVTLSCSPISGHRSVSWYQQTPGQGLQFLFEYFSETQRNKGNFPGRFSGRQFSNSRSEMNVSTLELGDSALYLCASRWTGETDTQYFGPGTRLTVL.

The chain employs TRBV14 and TRBJ2-7; D remains unclear. CDR3 length equals 12 residues. The V end was cut by 2 bases, the J end by 4 bases, with 6 bases between. The germline V gene encodes CDR1 SGHDN and CDR2 FVKESK. This chain's CDR3 is CASSQSQYEQYF. In DNA form, the CDR3 reads TGTGCCAGCAGCCAAAGCCAGTACGAGCAGTACTTC.

This sequence joins TRBV6-5 and TRBJ2-1; TRBD2 agrees at 10 bases. The germline V gene has CDR1 MNHEY and CDR2 SVGAGI. The CDR3 spans 14 residues. V gave up 2 bases and J gave up 15 bases; unmatched junction bases: 10. DNA for the CDR3: TGTGCCAGCAGTTACCCCGCCCTAGCGGGAGTATGGTTCTTC. Translating it yields CASSYPALAGVWFF.